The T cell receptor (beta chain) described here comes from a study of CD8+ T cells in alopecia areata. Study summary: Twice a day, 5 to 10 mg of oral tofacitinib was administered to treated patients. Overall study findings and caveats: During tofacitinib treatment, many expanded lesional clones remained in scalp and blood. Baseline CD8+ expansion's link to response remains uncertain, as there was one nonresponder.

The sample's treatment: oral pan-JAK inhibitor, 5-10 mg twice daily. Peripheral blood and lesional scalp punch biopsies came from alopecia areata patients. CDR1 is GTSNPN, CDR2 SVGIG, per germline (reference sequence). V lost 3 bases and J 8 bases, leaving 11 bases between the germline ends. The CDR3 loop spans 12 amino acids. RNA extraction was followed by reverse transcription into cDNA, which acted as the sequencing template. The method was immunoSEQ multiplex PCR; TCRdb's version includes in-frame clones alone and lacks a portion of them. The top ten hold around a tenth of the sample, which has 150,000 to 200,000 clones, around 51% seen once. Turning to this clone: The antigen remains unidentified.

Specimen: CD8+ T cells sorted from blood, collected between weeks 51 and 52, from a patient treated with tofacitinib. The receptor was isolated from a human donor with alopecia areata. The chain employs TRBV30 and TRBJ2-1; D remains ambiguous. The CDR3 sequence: CAWSWRMDEQFF. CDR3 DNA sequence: TGTGCCTGGAGCTGGCGGATGGATGAGCAGTTCTTC.